The 19 T cell receptor beta chains given below trace back to one sample, sequenced in a study of T-cell reconstitution after alpha-beta-depleted transplantation in children. Unique molecular identifiers were used in preparing the TCRbeta library. One entry per CDR3 protein, called by TCRdb with MiXCR from the PCR reads. Of some 590,000 distinct CDR3 sequences in the sample, 10% to 13% were seen once. Source: PBMCs from the stem cell graft donor, taken from the stem cell graft. Receptor source: a human donor who donated a stem cell graft to a child with acute myeloid leukemia.

This clonotype was recorded a few times. The gene calls are TRBV20-1 and TRBJ2-2, with D possibly being TRBD2 (6 bases). CDR1 is DFQATT, CDR2 SNEGSKA, per germline (reference sequence). The CDR3 contains 14 residues. Trimming stripped 0 bases from V and 6 bases from J, with 11 bases between. As DNA, the CDR3 is TGCAGTGCTAGAGAACTAGCTATGGCCGGGGAGCTGTTTTTT. This translates into CSARELAMAGELFF.

This clonotype was seen a handful of times. The chain couples TRBV20-1 to TRBJ1-2, with D possibly being TRBD1 (5 bases). Germline V gene lookup returns CDR1 DFQATT and CDR2 SNEGSKA (reference sequence). V was pared by 5 bases and J by 3 bases, with 19 bases between. There are 15 residues in the CDR3. The DNA for the CDR3 is TGCAGTGCTCCCGCCCGGGACTCAAAGGACTATGGCTACACCTTC. Its protein is CSAPARDSKDYGYTF.

This clonotype was seen more than once but under ten times. The chain links TRBV21-1 to TRBJ2-3. TRBV21-1 is labeled a pseudogene. CDR3 length: 12 amino acids. The CDR3 sequence is CASSKRSDTQYF. In DNA form, the CDR3 reads TGTGCCAGCAGCAAAAGGTCAGATACGCAGTATTTT.

This chain connects TRBV25-1 to TRBJ2-7; perhaps TRBD1 as D (5 bases). Looked up from germline, CDR1 is MGHDK and CDR2 is SYGVNS. The CDR3 extends over 17 amino acids. Trimming cost V 6 bases and J 2 bases, with 23 bases left between them. The CDR3 coding sequence is TGTGCCAGCAGCCTTGGGGATGGACAAGGGCGAGCCTACGAGCAGTACTTC. As protein: CASSLGDGQGRAYEQYF.

This clonotype turned up a few times. The chain uses TRBV7-2 and TRBJ1-1; possibly TRBD1 for D (6 bases). This CDR3 comprises 14 residues. Germline loops: CDR1 SGHTA, CDR2 FQGNSA. Trimming took 5 bases from V and 2 from J, leaving 12 bases between them. The chain's CDR3 is CASSAGQPNTEAFF. CDR3 DNA sequence: TGTGCCAGCAGCGCAGGACAGCCAAACACTGAAGCTTTCTTT.

Many counts were recorded for this clonotype. V gene TRBV5-1 combines with J gene TRBJ2-1, with TRBD2 matching 11 bases. V was clipped by 3 bases and J by 3 bases; unmatched bases: 2. This CDR3 contains 15 residues. The V gene's germline CDR1 is SGHRS and CDR2 YFSETQ. The DNA for the CDR3 is TGCGCCAGCAGCTCGGGACTAGCGGACTACAATGAGCAGTTCTTC. Encoded protein: CASSSGLADYNEQFF.

This sequence joins TRBV6-5 and TRBJ1-1; D call uncertain. V lost 0 bases and J 0 bases, leaving 5 bases between the germline ends. This CDR3 is 14 amino acids long. Germline V gene data show CDR1 as MNHEY and CDR2 as SVGAGI. For the CDR3, the DNA is TGTGCCAGCAGTTACTCCAGACTGAACACTGAAGCTTTCTTT. This codes for CASSYSRLNTEAFF.

This clonotype was seen more than once but under ten times. V usage is TRBV7-2 and J usage is TRBJ2-1; D unresolved. With 5 bases removed from V and 4 bases from J, the gap between germline ends came to 15 bases. CDR1 and CDR2 (germline): SGHTA, FQGNSA. The CDR3 runs to 15 residues. Written as DNA, the CDR3 is TGTGCCAGCAGCACTCGCTCGCCCTCTTACAATGAGCAGTTCTTC. Its protein is CASSTRSPSYNEQFF.

The sample holds many counts of this clonotype. In DNA form, the CDR3 reads TGTGCCAGCAGGGGGACAGGGGAGACCACTGAAGCTTTCTTT. It specifies CASRGTGETTEAFF. The chain couples TRBV2 to TRBJ1-1, with 10 bases identical to TRBD1. Trimming cost V 6 bases and J 4 bases; bases outside gene matches: 5. This CDR3 spans 14 amino acids. Germline CDR1 SNHLY, CDR2 FYNNEI.

This clonotype has at least ten counts. V usage is TRBV10-3 and J usage is TRBJ2-1; 8 bases are a match to TRBD1. CDR3 length equals 16 residues. Germline V gene data show CDR1 as ENHRY and CDR2 as SYGVKD. The V segment lost 5 bases and the J segment 8 bases; nucleotides outside the gene matches: 14. Here the CDR3 DNA reads TGTGCCATCAGTCACCTTACAGGGGGAGAAATGCATGAGCAGTTCTTC. Amino acid sequence: CAISHLTGGEMHEQFF.

Ten or more counts support this clonotype. J is TRBJ2-3 and V is TRBV5-1, with 11 nucleotides matching TRBD2. The trim removed 4 bases at V and 2 bases at J, leaving 6 bases unmatched. Per the germline V gene, CDR1 is SGHRS and CDR2 is YFSETQ. This CDR3 contains 16 residues. The CDR3 nucleotides read TGCGCCAGCAGCCCTCTAGCGGGAGGCAACACAGATACGCAGTATTTT. This gives the protein CASSPLAGGNTDTQYF.

This clonotype was counted ten times or more. This chain joins TRBV7-2 and TRBJ2-2; D may be TRBD2 (5 bases). V gave up 5 bases and J gave up 5 bases, with 9 bases separating them. Germline V gives CDR1 SGHTA, CDR2 FQGNSA. The CDR3 spans 13 residues. CDR3 region: CASSMSGTGELFF. The CDR3 DNA is TGTGCCAGCAGCATGTCGGGAACCGGGGAGCTGTTTTTT.

This clonotype was observed a few times. Here the CDR3 DNA reads TGCAGTGCTAGAGATAGACTAGTAAGCACAGATACGCAGTATTTT. Its translation is CSARDRLVSTDTQYF. The rearrangement joins TRBV20-1 to TRBJ2-3, with a weak D call TRBD2 (6 bases). Trimming pared 0 bases from V and 0 bases from J, leaving 10 bases between. Germline assignment: CDR1 DFQATT and CDR2 SNEGSKA (reference sequence). This CDR3 comprises 15 residues.

This clonotype appeared many times. The chain is built from TRBV20-1 and TRBJ2-1, with 8 bases that match TRBD2. J gave up 5 bases and V 1 base, and 4 bases lay outside the gene matches. The CDR3 extends over 14 amino acids. Germline loops: CDR1 DFQATT, CDR2 SNEGSKA (reference sequence). The CDR3 region is CSARGLAGDNEQFF. The DNA for the CDR3 is TGCAGTGCTAGAGGTCTAGCGGGCGACAATGAGCAGTTCTTC.

This clonotype was detected only a few times. This sequence joins TRBV5-1 and TRBJ1-1, with D possibly matching TRBD1 (5 bases). The germline V gene encodes CDR1 SGHRS and CDR2 YFSETQ. This CDR3 is 14 amino acids long. The ends were cut back, 0 bases at V and 3 bases at J, with 9 bases in the middle. CDR3 nucleotides: TGCGCCAGCAGCTTGGTTCCGGGGGACACTGAAGCTTTCTTT. Translating it yields CASSLVPGDTEAFF.

For the CDR3, the DNA is TGTGCCAGCACAACGGACGGGAGGGCCCGAGAGACCCAGTACTTC. The encoded protein is CASTTDGRARETQYF. This chain joins TRBV7-2 and TRBJ2-5, with 8 bases that match TRBD2. V shed 7 bases and J 4 bases; nucleotides not matched to a gene: 11. The V gene's germline CDR1 is SGHTA and CDR2 FQGNSA. CDR3 length: 15 residues.

This clonotype was seen ten or more times. The chain recombines TRBV9 with TRBJ2-3, with 13 bases lining up with TRBD2. The germline V gene has CDR1 SGDLS and CDR2 YYNGEE. Unmatched junction bases numbered 21, after V lost 5 bases and J lost 6 bases. The CDR3 sequence is 20 residues long. The CDR3 DNA follows: TGTGCCAGCAGTCGGCCATCAAGGGGAGGACTAGCGGGAGAGCGGGATACGCAGTATTTT. Translated, it gives CASSRPSRGGLAGERDTQYF.

The chain links TRBV15 to TRBJ1-5; 7 bases are a match to TRBD1. CDR1 and CDR2 from the germline V gene are LNHNV and YYDKDF (reference sequence). CDR3 length: 17 amino acids. Losses at the gene ends were 5 bases for V and 1 base for J; bases not matched to a gene: 11. CDR3 sequence (DNA): TGTGCCACCAGCTTCGGACCCGGGACAGAAAGCAATCAGCCCCAGCATTTT. Its protein product is CATSFGPGTESNQPQHF.

This clonotype has ten or more counts. This chain links TRBV4-3 with TRBJ2-3; 10 bases align to TRBD2. Unmatched junction bases numbered 5, after V lost 6 bases and J lost 2 bases. The CDR3 extends over 15 amino acids. Germline V gives CDR1 LGHNA, CDR2 YSLEER. The CDR3 DNA reads TGCGCCAGCAGTCCTAGCGGGAGAACCACAGATACGCAGTATTTT. Translated: CASSPSGRTTDTQYF.